A single T cell receptor (beta chain) is shown here with its context. Its specificity is unknown. One tube held mixed TRB-A and TRB-B primer pools for touch-down PCR. TCRdb re-called the multiplex PCR reads, yielding one record per CDR3 amino acid sequence without DNA. This table holds more than 5,500 distinct CDR3 sequences. Germline V CDR1 and CDR2: SGHRS, YFSETQ. The CDR3 is 13 amino acids. This record comes from a study of T cell clusters in autoimmune cytopenias. Each sample's input was around 250 ng genomic DNA, some 38,000 genome equivalents. Study-level results: No experiment has yet validated the function of the T cell clusters defined in silico.

A further study also used this sample, focusing on T cell repertoires in aging, cancer and after chemotherapy. That work adds: About 8.9 million TCR reads made up the full dataset. In each cancer cohort, median generation probability increased across chemotherapy, suggesting thymic output rebounded.

The sample comprised peripheral blood. The chain carries TRBV5-1 and TRBJ2-2. This receptor was identified in a human donor in good health. CDR3 sequence: CASSLDVEGELFF.